This TCR beta chain was found in a study of blood T cell repertoires in COVID-19. Study at large: Acute and convalescent COVID-19 samples came from the United States, Italy and Spain. T cells, B-cell-depleted T cells, or PBMCs provided the cDNA or gDNA that served as material.

Methods used by the authors: It was from reference gene primer amplification that nucleated cell counts were estimated. Libraries were prepared by immunoSEQ multiplex PCR; TCRdb keeps only in-frame clonotypes and omits some of them. V, J and clone size are taken as reported in that table, and D and trimming were inferred from the DNA itself. The table includes about 150,000 clones, 80% to 90% detected once. Sequencing input: peripheral blood. The TCR originated in a man between 65 and 79 years old with acute or convalescent COVID-19.

The CDR3 sequence is CASSLERPTSGSYEQYF. The CDR3 DNA sequence: TGTGCCAGCAGCTTAGAGAGGCCGACTAGCGGCTCCTACGAGCAGTACTTC. The chain uses TRBV7-6 and TRBJ2-7; TRBD2 matches at 9 bases. V trimming: 1 base; J trimming: 0 bases; junction bases outside the gene matches: 7. This CDR3 is 17 amino acids long. Looked up from germline, CDR1 is SGHVS and CDR2 is FNYEAQ.